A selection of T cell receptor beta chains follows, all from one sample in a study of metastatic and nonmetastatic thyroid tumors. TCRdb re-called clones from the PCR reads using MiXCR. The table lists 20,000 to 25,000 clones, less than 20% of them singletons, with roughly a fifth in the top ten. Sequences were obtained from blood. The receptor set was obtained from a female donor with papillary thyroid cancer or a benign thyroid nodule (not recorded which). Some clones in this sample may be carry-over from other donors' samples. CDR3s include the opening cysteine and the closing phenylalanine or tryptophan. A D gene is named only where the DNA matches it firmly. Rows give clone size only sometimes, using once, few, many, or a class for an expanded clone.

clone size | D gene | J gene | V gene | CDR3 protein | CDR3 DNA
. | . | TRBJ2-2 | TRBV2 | CASSGISTGELFF | TGTGCCAGCAGTGGGATTTCAACCGGGGAGCTGTTTTTT
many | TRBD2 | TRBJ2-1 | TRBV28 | CASRRENTYNEQFF | TGTGCCAGCAGGCGGGAGAACACCTACAATGAGCAGTTCTTC
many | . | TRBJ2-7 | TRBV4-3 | CASSQEFREWYEQYF | TGCGCCAGCAGCCAAGAGTTCCGGGAGTGGTACGAGCAGTACTTC
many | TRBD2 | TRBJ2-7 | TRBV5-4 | CASSTGGSSYEQYF | TGTGCCAGCAGCACGGGCGGGAGCTCCTACGAGCAGTACTTC
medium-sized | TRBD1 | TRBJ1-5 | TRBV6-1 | CASRIRTGDQPQHF | TGTGCCAGCAGGATACGGACAGGGGATCAGCCCCAGCATTTT
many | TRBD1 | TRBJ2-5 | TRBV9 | CASSVTDRGRGETQYF | TGTGCCAGCAGCGTAACAGACAGGGGGCGAGGAGAGACCCAGTACTTC
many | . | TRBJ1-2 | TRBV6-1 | CASNLPASEEAGGYTF | TGTGCCAGCAACCTCCCTGCTTCAGAGGAAGCGGGTGGCTACACCTTC
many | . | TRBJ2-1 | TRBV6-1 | CASGVAPYNEQFF | TGTGCCAGCGGCGTAGCGCCCTACAATGAGCAGTTCTTC
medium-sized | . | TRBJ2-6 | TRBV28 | CASSLGVGGANVLTF | TGTGCCAGCAGTTTAGGGGTGGGTGGGGCCAACGTCCTGACTTTC
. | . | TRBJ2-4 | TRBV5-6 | CSSSSDGTIQYF | TGTTCCAGCAGCTCGGACGGAACCATTCAGTACTTC
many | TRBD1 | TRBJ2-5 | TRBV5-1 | CASSLGQGSLETQYF | TGCGCCAGCAGCTTGGGACAGGGGTCGTTAGAGACCCAGTACTTC
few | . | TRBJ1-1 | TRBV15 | CAAGSQKNTEAFF | TGTGCCGCCGGCAGTCAGAAGAACACTGAAGCTTTCTTT
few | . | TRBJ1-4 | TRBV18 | CASSPLGNDRSVEKLFF | TGTGCCAGCTCACCATTGGGTAATGACAGGTCGGTGGAAAAACTGTTTTTT
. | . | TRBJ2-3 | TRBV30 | CAARKGLTDLGADTQYF | TGTGCCGCCCGAAAGGGGTTGACAGACCTGGGGGCAGATACGCAGTATTTT
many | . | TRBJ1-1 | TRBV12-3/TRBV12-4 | CASSHLLTGVQTDEAFF | TGTGCCAGCAGCCACCTCCTGACTGGGGTACAAACGGATGAAGCTTTCTTT
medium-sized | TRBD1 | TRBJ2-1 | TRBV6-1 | CASSRDRGLINEQFF | TGTGCCAGCAGTAGGGACAGGGGATTGATAAATGAGCAGTTCTTC
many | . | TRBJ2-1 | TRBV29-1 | CSVVRSPSSYNEQFF | TGCAGCGTTGTCAGAAGCCCAAGCTCCTACAATGAGCAGTTCTTC
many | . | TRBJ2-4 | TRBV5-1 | CASSLSQENIQYF | TGCGCCAGCAGCTTGTCCCAGGAAAACATTCAGTACTTC
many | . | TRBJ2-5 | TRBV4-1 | CASSQEGTHRGETQYF | TGCGCCAGCAGCCAAGAGGGGACACATAGGGGAGAGACCCAGTACTTC
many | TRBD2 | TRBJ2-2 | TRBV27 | CASSLAGTGTGELFF | TGTGCCAGCAGTCTAGCGGGTACAGGTACCGGGGAGCTGTTTTTT
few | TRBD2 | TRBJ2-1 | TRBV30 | CAWSVPPRGLADGNEQFF | TGTGCCTGGAGTGTTCCTCCCCGTGGTCTAGCGGATGGGAATGAGCAGTTCTTC
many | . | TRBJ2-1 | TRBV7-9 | CASSPTLSSYNEQFF | TGTGCCAGCAGCCCGACATTGAGCTCCTACAATGAGCAGTTCTTC
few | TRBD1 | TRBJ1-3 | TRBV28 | CASSLGPSGGRSGNTIYF | TGTGCCAGCAGTTTAGGTCCCTCAGGGGGTCGCTCTGGAAACACCATATATTTT
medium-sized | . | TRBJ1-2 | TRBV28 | CASSTSNYGYTF | TGTGCCAGCAGTACGAGTAACTATGGCTACACCTTC
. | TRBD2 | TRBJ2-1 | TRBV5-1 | CASRSGTSGTYSYNEQFF | TGCGCCAGCAGATCCGGGACTAGCGGGACGTACTCCTACAATGAGCAGTTCTTC
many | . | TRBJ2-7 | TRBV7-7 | CASSLDQRAEQYF | TGTGCTAGCAGCTTGGACCAGAGAGCCGAGCAGTACTTC
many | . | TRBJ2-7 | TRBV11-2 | CASSSTGPPYEQYF | TGTGCCAGCAGCTCAACAGGGCCCCCGTACGAGCAGTACTTC
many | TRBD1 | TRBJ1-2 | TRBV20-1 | CSARDPWTGKYLYGYTF | TGCAGTGCTAGAGACCCCTGGACAGGAAAATATCTCTATGGCTACACCTTC
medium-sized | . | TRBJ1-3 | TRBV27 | CASSFTGSSGNTIYF | TGTGCCAGCAGTTTTACCGGGAGCTCTGGAAACACCATATATTTT
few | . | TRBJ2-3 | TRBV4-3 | CASSQDLAGLSTGTQYF | TGCGCCAGCAGCCAAGATTTGGCGGGACTGAGCACAGGTACGCAGTATTTT
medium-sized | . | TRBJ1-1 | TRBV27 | CASRPRGISNTEAFF | TGTGCCAGCAGGCCCCGTGGGATTTCGAACACTGAAGCTTTCTTT
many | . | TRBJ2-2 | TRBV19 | CASSPWGTRDTGELFF | TGTGCCAGTAGCCCCTGGGGGACACGGGACACCGGGGAGCTGTTTTTT
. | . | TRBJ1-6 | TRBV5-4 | CASSLGGGRGLVRVHSPLHF | TGTGCCAGCAGCTTGGGCGGCGGGCGGGGCCTTGTCAGGGTGCATTCACCCCTCCACTTT
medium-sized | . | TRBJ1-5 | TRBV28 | CASSLVGLNANQPQHF | TGTGCCAGCAGTTTAGTGGGACTCAACGCCAATCAGCCCCAGCATTTT
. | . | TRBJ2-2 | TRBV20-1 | CSARDPPGELFF | TGCAGTGCTAGAGATCCACCCGGGGAGCTGTTTTTT
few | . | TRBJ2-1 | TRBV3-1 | CASSQGTAYNEQFF | TGTGCCAGCAGCCAAGGGACAGCCTACAATGAGCAGTTCTTC
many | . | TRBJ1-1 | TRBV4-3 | CASSQEQGNSEAFF | TGCGCCAGCAGCCAAGAACAGGGCAACTCAGAAGCTTTCTTT
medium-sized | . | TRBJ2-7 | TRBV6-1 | CASSGGAEQYF | TGTGCCAGCAGTGGGGGGGCGGAGCAGTACTTC
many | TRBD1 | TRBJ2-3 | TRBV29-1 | CSATGTGQDTQYF | TGCAGTGCGACCGGGACAGGGCAAGATACGCAGTATTTT
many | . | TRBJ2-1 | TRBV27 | CASSFPLGEQFF | TGTGCCAGCAGTTTCCCCTTGGGGGAGCAGTTCTTC
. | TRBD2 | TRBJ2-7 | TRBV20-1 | CSVNKQPGLAGGLWYEQYF | TGCAGTGTCAATAAACAACCGGGACTAGCGGGAGGGCTTTGGTACGAGCAGTACTTC
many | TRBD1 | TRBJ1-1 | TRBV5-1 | CASSLAMGQGYTEAFF | TGCGCCAGCAGCTTGGCCATGGGACAGGGATACACTGAAGCTTTCTTT
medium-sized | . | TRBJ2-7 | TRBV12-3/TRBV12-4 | CASTIGLTYEQYF | TGTGCCAGCACCATCGGACTTACCTACGAGCAGTACTTC
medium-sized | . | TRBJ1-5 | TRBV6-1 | CASAYGRVGQPQHF | TGTGCCAGCGCGTACGGTCGAGTCGGGCAGCCCCAGCATTTT
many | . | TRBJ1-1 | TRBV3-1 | CASSQDPGEAFF | TGTGCCAGCAGCCAAGATCCCGGAGAAGCTTTCTTT
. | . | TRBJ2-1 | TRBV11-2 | CASSLGGANYNEQFF | TGTGCCAGCAGCTTAGGCGGGGCAAATTACAATGAGCAATTCTTC
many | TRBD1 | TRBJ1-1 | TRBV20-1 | CSARGDRDSEAFF | TGCAGTGCTAGAGGAGACAGGGACTCTGAAGCTTTCTTT